Here is one TCR beta chain with its context. Data came from immunoSEQ multiplex PCR; TCRdb stores just in-frame clones and leaves some out. This table has a few hundred thousand clones, roughly 90% appearing once. Per the germline V gene, CDR1 is LNHDA and CDR2 is SQIVND (reference sequence). The V gene lost 8 bases and the J gene lost 5 bases, with 9 bases spanning the gap. The CDR3 runs 12 residues. The sample originates from a study of blood T cell repertoires in COVID-19. The TCR comes from a man aged 18-30 years with active or convalescent COVID-19. The specimen was peripheral blood. The V and J genes are TRBV19 and TRBJ1-4; D is perhaps TRBD1 (6 bases). CDR3 nucleotide sequence: TGTGCCAGTCAGGGGATGAATGAAAAACTGTTTTTT. Its protein is CASQGMNEKLFF.